This T cell receptor beta chain derives from a study of blood T cell repertoires in COVID-19. Authors' methods: Estimates of nucleated cell counts were drawn from the amplification of reference gene primers. Only in-frame clones appear in the TCRdb table, and some are missing; sequencing was by immunoSEQ multiplex PCR. V, J and clone size derive from that table, while D and trimming were established from the DNA sequence. The top ten hold 3% to 3.5% of the sample, which has a few hundred thousand clones, more than 85% seen once. Germline V gives CDR1 LNHNV, CDR2 YYDKDF (reference sequence). Trimming took 5 bases from V and 5 from J; bases not matched to a gene: 17. CDR3 length: 18 residues.

The TCR sequence derives from a man aged 55 to 70 with acute or convalescent COVID-19. The sample taken for sequencing was peripheral blood. This chain joins TRBV15 and TRBJ2-5, with TRBD2 matching 10 bases. This CDR3 is CATSRSVSGGARRETQYF. As DNA, the CDR3 is TGTGCCACCAGCCGGAGCGTAAGCGGGGGGGCCCGTCGGGAGACCCAGTACTTC.